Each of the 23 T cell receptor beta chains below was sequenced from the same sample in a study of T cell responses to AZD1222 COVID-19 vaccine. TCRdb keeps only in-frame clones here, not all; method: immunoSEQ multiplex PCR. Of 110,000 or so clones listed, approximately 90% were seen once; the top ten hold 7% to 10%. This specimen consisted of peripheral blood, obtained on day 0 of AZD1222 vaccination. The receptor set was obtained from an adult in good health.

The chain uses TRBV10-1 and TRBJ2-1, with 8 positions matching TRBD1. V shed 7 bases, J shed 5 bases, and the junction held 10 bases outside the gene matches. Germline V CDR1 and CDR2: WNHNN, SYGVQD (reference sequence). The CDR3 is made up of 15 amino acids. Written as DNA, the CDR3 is TGCGCCAGCACCGAATCGGGACAGGTAAACAATGAGCAGTTCTTC. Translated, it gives CASTESGQVNNEQFF.

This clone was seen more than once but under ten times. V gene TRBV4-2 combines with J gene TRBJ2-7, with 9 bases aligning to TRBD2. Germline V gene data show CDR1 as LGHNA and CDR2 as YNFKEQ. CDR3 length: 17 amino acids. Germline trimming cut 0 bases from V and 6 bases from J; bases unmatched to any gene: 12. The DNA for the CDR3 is TGTGCCAGCAGCCAAGATTCGGTAAGGCGGGAGGGACCCGAGCAGTACTTC. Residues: CASSQDSVRREGPEQYF.

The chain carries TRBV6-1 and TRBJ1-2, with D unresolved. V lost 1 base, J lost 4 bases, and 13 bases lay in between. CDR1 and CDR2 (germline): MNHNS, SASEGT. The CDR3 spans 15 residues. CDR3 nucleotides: TGTGCCAGCAGTGAAGTTCTAGGACTCGGCTATGGCTACACCTTC. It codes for CASSEVLGLGYGYTF.

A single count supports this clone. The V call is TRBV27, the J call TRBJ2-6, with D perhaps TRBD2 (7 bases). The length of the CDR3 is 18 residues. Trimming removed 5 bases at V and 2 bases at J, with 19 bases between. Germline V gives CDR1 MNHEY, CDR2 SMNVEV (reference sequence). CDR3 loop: CASSRPGGRLTGANVLTF. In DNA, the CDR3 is TGTGCCAGCAGTCGACCCGGGGGGCGCTTAACTGGGGCCAACGTCCTGACTTTC.

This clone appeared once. The CDR3 DNA is TGCGCCAGCAGTGAGAGCGGGACAGGCGAGCAGTACTTC. It yields the protein CASSESGTGEQYF. The gene calls are TRBV10-1 and TRBJ2-7, with a tentative D call TRBD1 (8 bases). V was shortened by 2 bases and J by 6 bases, with 11 bases between the two germline ends. Per germline, CDR1 WNHNN and CDR2 SYGVQD (reference sequence). This CDR3 is built from 13 residues.

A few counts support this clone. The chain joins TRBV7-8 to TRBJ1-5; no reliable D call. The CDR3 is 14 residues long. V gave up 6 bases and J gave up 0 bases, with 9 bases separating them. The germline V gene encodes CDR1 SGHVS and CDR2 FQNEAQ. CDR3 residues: CASSNGGSNQPQHF. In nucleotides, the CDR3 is TGTGCCAGCAGTAACGGAGGTAGCAATCAGCCCCAGCATTTT.

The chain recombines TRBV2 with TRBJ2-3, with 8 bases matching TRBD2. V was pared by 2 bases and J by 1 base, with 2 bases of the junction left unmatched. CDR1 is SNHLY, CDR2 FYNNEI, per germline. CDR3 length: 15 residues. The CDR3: CASSESREGTDTQYF. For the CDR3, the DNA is TGTGCCAGCAGTGAATCGCGGGAGGGCACAGATACGCAGTATTTT.

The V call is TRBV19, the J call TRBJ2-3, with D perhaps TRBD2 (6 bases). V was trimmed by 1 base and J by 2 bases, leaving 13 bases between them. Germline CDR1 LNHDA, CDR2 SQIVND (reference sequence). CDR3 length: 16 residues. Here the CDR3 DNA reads TGTGCCAGTAGTATAGGGGATAGCGGCCACACAGATACGCAGTATTTT. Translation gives CASSIGDSGHTDTQYF.

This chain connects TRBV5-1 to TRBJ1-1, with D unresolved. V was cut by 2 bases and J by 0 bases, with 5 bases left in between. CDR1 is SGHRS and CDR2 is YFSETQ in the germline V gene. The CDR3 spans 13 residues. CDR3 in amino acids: CASSLELNTEAFF. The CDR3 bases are TGCGCCAGCAGCTTAGAACTGAACACTGAAGCTTTCTTT.

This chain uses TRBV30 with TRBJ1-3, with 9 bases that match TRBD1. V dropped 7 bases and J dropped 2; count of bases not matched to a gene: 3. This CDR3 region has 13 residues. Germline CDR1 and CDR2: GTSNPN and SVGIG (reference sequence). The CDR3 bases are TGTGCCTTTGACAGGGGGACTGGAAACACCATATATTTT. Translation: CAFDRGTGNTIYF.

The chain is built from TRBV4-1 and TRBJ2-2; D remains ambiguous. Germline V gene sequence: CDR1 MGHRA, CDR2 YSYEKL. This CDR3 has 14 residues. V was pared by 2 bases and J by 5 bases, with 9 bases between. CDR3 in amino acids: CASSQPLQTGELFF. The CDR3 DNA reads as TGCGCCAGCAGCCAACCCTTACAGACCGGGGAGCTGTTTTTT.

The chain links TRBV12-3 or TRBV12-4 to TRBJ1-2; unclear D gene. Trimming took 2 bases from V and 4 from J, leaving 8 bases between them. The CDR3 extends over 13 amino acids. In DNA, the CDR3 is TGTGCCAGCAGTTTAAGGCAGGCCTATGGCTACACCTTC. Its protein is CASSLRQAYGYTF.

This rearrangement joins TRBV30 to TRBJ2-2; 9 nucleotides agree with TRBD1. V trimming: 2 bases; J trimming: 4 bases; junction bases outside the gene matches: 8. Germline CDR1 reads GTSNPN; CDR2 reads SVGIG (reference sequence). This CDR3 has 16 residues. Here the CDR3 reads CAWSSLDRGSTGELFF. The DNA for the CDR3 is TGTGCCTGGAGTTCCCTGGACAGGGGAAGCACCGGGGAGCTGTTTTTT.

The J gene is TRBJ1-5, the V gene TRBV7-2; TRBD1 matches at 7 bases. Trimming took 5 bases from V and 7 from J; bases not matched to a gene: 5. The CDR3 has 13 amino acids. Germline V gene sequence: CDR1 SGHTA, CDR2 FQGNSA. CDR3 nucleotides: TGTGCCAGCAGCAACAACAGGGGACAGCCCCAGCATTTT. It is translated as CASSNNRGQPQHF.

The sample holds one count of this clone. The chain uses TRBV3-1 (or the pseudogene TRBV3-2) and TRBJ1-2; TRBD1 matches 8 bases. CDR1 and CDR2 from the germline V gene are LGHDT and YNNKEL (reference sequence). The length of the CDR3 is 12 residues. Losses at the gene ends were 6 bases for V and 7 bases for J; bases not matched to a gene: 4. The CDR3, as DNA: TGTGCCAGCAGAAAACAGGGGGGTGGCTACACCTTC. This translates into CASRKQGGGYTF.

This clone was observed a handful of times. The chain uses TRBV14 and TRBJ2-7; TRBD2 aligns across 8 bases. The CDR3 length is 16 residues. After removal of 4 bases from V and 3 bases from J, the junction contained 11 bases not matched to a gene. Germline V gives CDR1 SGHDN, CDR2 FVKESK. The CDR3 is CASSPFKGREDYEQYF. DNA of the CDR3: TGTGCCAGCAGCCCTTTCAAAGGGCGGGAGGACTACGAGCAGTACTTC. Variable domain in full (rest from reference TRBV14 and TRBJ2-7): EAGVTQFPSHSVIEKGQTVTLRCDPISGHDNLYWYRRVMGKEIKFLLHFVKESKQDESGMPNNRFLAERTGGTYSTLKVQPAELEDSGVYFCASSPFKGREDYEQYFGPGTRLTVT.

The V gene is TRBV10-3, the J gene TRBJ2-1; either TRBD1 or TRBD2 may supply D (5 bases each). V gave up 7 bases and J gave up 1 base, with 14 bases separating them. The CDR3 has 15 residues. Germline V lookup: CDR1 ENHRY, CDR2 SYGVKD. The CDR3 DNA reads TGTGCCATCAAATTGGGGGAGCGGTCCTACAATGAGCAGTTCTTC. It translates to CAIKLGERSYNEQFF.

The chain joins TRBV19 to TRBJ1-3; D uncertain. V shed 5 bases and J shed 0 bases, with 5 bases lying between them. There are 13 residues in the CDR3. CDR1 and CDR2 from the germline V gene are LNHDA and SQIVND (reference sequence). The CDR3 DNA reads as TGTGCCAGTAGTGCGGGCTCTGGAAACACCATATATTTT. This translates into CASSAGSGNTIYF.

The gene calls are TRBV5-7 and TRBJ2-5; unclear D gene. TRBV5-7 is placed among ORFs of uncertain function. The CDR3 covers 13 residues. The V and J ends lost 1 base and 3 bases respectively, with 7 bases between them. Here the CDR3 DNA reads TGTGCCAGCAGCTTGTCCACCGAAGAGACCCAGTACTTC. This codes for CASSLSTEETQYF.

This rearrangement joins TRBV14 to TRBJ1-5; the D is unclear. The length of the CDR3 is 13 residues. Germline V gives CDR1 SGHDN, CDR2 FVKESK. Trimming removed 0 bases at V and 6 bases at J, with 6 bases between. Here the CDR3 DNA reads TGTGCCAGCAGCCAAGATCCCAGTCAGCCCCAGCATTTT. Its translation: CASSQDPSQPQHF.

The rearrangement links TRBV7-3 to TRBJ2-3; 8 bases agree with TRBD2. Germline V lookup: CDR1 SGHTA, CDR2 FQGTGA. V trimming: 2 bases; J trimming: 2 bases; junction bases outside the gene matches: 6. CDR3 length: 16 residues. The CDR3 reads CASSLVAGGATDTQYF. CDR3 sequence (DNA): TGTGCCAGCAGCTTAGTTGCGGGAGGCGCCACAGATACGCAGTATTTT.

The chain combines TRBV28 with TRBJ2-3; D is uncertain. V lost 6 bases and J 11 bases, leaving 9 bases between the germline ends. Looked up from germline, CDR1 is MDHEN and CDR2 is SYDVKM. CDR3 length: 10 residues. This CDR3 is CASSQVQQYF. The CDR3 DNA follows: TGTGCCAGCAGCCAAGTTCAGCAGTATTTT.

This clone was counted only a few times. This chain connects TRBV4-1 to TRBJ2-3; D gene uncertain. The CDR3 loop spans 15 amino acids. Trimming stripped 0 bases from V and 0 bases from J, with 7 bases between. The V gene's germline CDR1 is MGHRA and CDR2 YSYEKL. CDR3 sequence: CASSQDLISTDTQYF. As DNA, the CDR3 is TGCGCCAGCAGCCAAGATTTGATCAGCACAGATACGCAGTATTTT.